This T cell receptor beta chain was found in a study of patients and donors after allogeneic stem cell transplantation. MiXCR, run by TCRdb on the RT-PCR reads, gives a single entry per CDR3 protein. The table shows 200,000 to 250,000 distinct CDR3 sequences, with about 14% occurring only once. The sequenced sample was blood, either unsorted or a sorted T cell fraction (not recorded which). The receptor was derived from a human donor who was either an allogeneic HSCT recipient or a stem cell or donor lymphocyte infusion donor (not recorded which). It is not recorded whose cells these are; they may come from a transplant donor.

CDR3 in DNA: TGTGCCAGCAGCGTCCAGGGGAACTATGGCTACACCTTC. The encoded protein is CASSVQGNYGYTF. This chain joins TRBV9 and TRBJ1-2, with a weak D call TRBD1 (6 bases). Trimming removed 2 bases at V and 2 bases at J, with 7 bases between. CDR3 length equals 13 residues. Germline CDR1 and CDR2: SGDLS and YYNGEE. Full variable domain (remainder filled in from reference TRBV9 and TRBJ1-2): DSGVTQTPKHLITATGQRVTLRCSPRSGDLSVYWYQQSLDQGLQFLIQYYNGEERAKGNILERFSAQQFPDLHSELNLSSLELGDSALYFCASSVQGNYGYTFGSGTRLTVV.